This T cell receptor (beta chain) stems from a study of blood T cell repertoires in COVID-19. About the study: Material from acute and convalescent COVID-19 was sourced from the United States, Italy and Spain.

The method was immunoSEQ multiplex PCR; TCRdb's version includes in-frame clones alone and lacks a portion of them. The sample holds 120,000 to 150,000 clones; 80% to 90% are singletons and the top ten take just over 3%. V dropped 3 bases and J dropped 0 bases, with 12 bases sitting between them. The length of the CDR3 is 16 residues. In germline, CDR1 is MNHNS, CDR2 SASEGT. Sequenced material: peripheral blood. The rearrangement links TRBV6-1 to TRBJ2-1; D might be TRBD2 (5 bases). This receptor was taken from a woman aged 55-69 years with active COVID-19. CDR3 sequence reads: CASSDYGGPSYNEQFF. DNA of the CDR3: TGTGCCAGCAGTGATTACGGCGGGCCCTCCTACAATGAGCAGTTCTTC.